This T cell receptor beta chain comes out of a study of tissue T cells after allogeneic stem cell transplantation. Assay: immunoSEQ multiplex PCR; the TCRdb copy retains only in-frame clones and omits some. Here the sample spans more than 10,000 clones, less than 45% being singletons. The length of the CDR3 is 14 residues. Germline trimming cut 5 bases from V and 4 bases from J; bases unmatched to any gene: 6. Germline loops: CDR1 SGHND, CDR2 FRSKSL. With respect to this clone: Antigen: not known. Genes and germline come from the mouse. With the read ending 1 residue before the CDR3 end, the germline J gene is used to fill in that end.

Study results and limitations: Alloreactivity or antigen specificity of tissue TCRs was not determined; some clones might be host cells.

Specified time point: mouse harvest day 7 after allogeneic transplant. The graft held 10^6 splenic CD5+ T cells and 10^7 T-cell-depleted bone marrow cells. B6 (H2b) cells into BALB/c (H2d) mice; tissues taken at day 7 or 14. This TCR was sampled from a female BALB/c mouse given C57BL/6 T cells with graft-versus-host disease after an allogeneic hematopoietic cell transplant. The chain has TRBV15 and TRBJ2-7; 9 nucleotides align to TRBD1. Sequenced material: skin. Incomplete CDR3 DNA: TGTGCCAGCAGTGCCGGGACAGGGTATTATGAACAGTAC. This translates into CASSAGTGYYEQY. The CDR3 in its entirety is CASSAGTGYYEQYF.